These T cell receptor beta chains were read from a single sample in a study of response to subunit inactivated influenza vaccine. TCRdb ran MiXCR on the RT-PCR reads and lists one entry per CDR3 protein. This table holds around 540,000 distinct CDR3 sequences, roughly 10% found once. This sample comprised PBMCs from blood, obtained on the day of vaccination. The receptors derive from a man aged 45-65 years who received an inactivated influenza vaccine. Each CDR3 is given with its conserved first and last residue. The D gene is left open where the match is weak. Clone size is given for some rows only: seen once, a few or many times, or a class if the clone is expanded.

TRBD2	few	TRBV5-1	TRBJ2-1	TGCGCCAGCAGCCGTTTCCAGCTAGCGGACTGGGGGAATGAGCAGTTCTTC	CASSRFQLADWGNEQFF
TRBD1	few	TRBV7-2	TRBJ1-3	TGTGCCAGCAGCTCGATGACAGGGGCAAACTCTGGAAACACCATATATTTT	CASSSMTGANSGNTIYF
TRBD1	many	TRBV29-1	TRBJ2-7	TGCAGCGTTGAGGGACAGGACTACGAGCAGTACTTC	CSVEGQDYEQYF
-	few	TRBV3-1	TRBJ1-6	TGTGCCAGCAGCCAAGATCCCTCACCCCTCCACTTT	CASSQDPSPLHF
-	few	TRBV30	TRBJ2-7	TGTGCCTGGAGTATCCGGGATTTGTTGGCCGGGCAGTACTTC	CAWSIRDLLAGQYF
-	-	TRBV29-1	TRBJ2-4	TGCAGCCCCCGGCTGGCGGCCAAAAACATTCAGTACTTC	CSPRLAAKNIQYF
TRBD1	many	TRBV10-3	TRBJ2-7	TGTGCCACCGGACAGGGTGTCGCCTACGAGCAGTACTTC	CATGQGVAYEQYF
-	few	TRBV20-1	TRBJ2-2	TGCAGTGCTAAAGGCCACGGGACGGTTAACACCGGGGAGCTGTTTTTT	CSAKGHGTVNTGELFF
-	few	TRBV12-3/TRBV12-4	TRBJ1-1	TGTGCCAGCAGTCAAGACAGGAGCAGAGCTGAAGCTTTCTTT	CASSQDRSRAEAFF
TRBD1	few	TRBV6-1	TRBJ2-4	TGTGCCAGCAGGTTTCAGGGGGCAGGCAAAAACATTCAGTACTTC	CASRFQGAGKNIQYF
TRBD2	-	TRBV13	TRBJ2-3	TGTGCCAGCAGCTCCCCTACGGGGGGGACAGATACGCAGTATTTT	CASSSPTGGTDTQYF
TRBD1	few	TRBV6-2/TRBV6-3	TRBJ1-1	TGTGCCAGCCTAGAGGGGCCGACAGGGCGAACTGAAGCTTTCTTT	CASLEGPTGRTEAFF
-	-	TRBV24-1	TRBJ2-3	TGTGCCACCAGTGACCGGGGGTGGGACACAGATACGCAGTATTTT	CATSDRGWDTDTQYF
-	-	TRBV5-1	TRBJ1-4	TGCGCCAGCAGCTTGAAGGGGAGCCCTAATGAAAAACTGTTTTTT	CASSLKGSPNEKLFF
TRBD2	-	TRBV5-4	TRBJ2-2	TGTGCCAGCAGCTTGGTGCGAGGCAGCGGGACCTACAACACCGGGGAGCTGTTTTTT	CASSLVRGSGTYNTGELFF
-	few	TRBV6-1	TRBJ2-1	TGTGCCAGCAGAGAATTACCCCGTAGCAATGAGCAGTTCTTC	CASRELPRSNEQFF
-	-	TRBV7-2	TRBJ2-5	TGTGCCAGCAGCCTTTACGGCAGGGTCGGTCGGGAGACCCAGTACTTC	CASSLYGRVGRETQYF
TRBD1	few	TRBV24-1	TRBJ2-1	TGTGCCACCAGTGCCCGGGACAGGGACTACAATGAGCAGTTCTTC	CATSARDRDYNEQFF
-	few	TRBV5-5	TRBJ2-5	TGTGCCAGCAGCTTGGTATTGCAGGGTCAAGAGACCCAGTACTTC	CASSLVLQGQETQYF
-	-	TRBV20-1	TRBJ1-5	TGCAGTGCCCCCGACCTTGAAGGGGGAAATAGCAATCAGCCCCAGCATTTT	CSAPDLEGGNSNQPQHF